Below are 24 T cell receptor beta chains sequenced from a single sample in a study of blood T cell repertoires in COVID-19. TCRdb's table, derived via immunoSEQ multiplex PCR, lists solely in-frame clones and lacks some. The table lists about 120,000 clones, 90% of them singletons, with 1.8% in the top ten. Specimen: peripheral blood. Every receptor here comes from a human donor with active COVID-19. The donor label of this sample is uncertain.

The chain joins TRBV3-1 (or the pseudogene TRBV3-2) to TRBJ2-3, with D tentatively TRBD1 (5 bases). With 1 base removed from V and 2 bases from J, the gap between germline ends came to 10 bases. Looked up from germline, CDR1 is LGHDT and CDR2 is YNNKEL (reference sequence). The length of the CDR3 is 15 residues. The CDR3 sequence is CASSQGKGNTDTQYF. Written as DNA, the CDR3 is TGTGCCAGCAGCCAAGGCAAGGGGAACACAGATACGCAGTATTTT.

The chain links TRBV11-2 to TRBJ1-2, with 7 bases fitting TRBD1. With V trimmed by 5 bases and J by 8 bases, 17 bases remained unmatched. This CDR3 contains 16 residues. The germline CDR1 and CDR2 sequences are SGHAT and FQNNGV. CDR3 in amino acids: CASSETRGGQGDGYTF. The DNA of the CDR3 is TGTGCCAGCAGCGAAACTCGAGGAGGGCAGGGGGACGGCTACACCTTC.

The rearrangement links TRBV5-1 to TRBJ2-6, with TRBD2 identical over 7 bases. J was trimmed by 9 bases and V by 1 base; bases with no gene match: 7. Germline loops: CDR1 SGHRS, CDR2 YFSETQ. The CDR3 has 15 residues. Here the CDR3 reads CASSLTWGGGNVLTF. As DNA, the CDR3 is TGCGCCAGCAGCTTGACATGGGGGGGTGGCAACGTCCTGACTTTC.

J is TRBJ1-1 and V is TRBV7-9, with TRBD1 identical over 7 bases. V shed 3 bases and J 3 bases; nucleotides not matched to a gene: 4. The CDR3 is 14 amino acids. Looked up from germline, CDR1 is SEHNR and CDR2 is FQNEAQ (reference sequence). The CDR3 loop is CASSFDRAYTEAFF. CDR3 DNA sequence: TGTGCCAGCAGCTTCGACAGGGCCTACACTGAAGCTTTCTTT.

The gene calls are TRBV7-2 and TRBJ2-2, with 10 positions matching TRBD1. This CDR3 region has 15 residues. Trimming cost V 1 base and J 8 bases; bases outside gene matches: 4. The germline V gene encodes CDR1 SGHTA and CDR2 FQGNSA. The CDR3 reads CASSLGGTGAGELFF. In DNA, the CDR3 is TGTGCCAGCAGCTTAGGGGGGACAGGGGCTGGGGAGCTGTTTTTT.

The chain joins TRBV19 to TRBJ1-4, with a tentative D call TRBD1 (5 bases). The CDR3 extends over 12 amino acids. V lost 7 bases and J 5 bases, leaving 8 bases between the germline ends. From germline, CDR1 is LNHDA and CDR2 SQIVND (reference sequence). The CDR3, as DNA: TGTGCCAGTAATGACAGAAATGAAAAACTGTTTTTT. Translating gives CASNDRNEKLFF.

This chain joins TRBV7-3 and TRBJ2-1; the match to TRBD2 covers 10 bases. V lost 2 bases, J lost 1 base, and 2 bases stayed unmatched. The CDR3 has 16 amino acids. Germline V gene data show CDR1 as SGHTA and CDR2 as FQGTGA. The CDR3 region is CASSLLAGASYNEQFF. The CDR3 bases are TGTGCCAGCAGCTTACTAGCGGGAGCTTCCTACAATGAGCAGTTCTTC.

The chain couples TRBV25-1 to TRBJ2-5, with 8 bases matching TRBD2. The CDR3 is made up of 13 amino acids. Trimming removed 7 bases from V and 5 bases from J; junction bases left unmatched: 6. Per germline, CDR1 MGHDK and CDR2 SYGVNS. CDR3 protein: CASNGGGTETQYF. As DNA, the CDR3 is TGTGCCAGCAACGGCGGGGGGACGGAGACCCAGTACTTC.

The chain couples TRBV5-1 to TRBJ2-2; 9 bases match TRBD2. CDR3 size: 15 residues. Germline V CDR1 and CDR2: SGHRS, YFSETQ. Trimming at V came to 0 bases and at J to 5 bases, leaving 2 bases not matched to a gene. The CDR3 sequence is CASSLELAGTGELFF. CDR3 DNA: TGCGCCAGCAGCTTGGAGCTAGCGGGGACCGGGGAGCTGTTTTTT.

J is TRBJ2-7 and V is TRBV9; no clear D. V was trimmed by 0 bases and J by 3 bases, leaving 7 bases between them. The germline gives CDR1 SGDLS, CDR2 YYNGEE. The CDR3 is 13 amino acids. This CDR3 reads CASSVADNYEQYF. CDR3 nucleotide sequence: TGTGCCAGCAGCGTAGCAGACAACTACGAGCAGTACTTC.

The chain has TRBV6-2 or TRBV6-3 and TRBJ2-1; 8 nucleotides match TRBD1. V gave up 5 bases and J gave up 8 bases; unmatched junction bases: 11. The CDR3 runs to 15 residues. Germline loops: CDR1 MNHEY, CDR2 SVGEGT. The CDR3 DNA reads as TGTGCCAGCAGTCAGCTGGGACAGGCGCCGGATGAGCAGTTCTTC. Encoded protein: CASSQLGQAPDEQFF.

CDR3 sequence reads: CASGSWTGYPGELFF. CDR3 bases: TGTGCTAGTGGTTCCTGGACAGGGTATCCCGGGGAGCTGTTTTTT. The chain is built from TRBV12-5 and TRBJ2-2; TRBD1 matches at 8 bases. CDR1 and CDR2 (germline): LGHNT, FRNRAP. The CDR3 has 15 residues. V dropped 4 bases and J dropped 6; count of bases not matched to a gene: 7.

CDR3 residues: CASSYPDRGLYEQYF. DNA of the CDR3: TGTGCCAGCAGTTACCCGGACAGGGGGCTTTACGAGCAGTACTTC. The V gene is TRBV6-2 or TRBV6-3, the J gene TRBJ2-7, with 11 bases matching TRBD1. Germline CDR1 reads MNHEY; CDR2 reads SVGEGT. V lost 2 bases to trimming and J lost 4 bases; unmatched junction nucleotides: 4. The CDR3 loop spans 15 amino acids.

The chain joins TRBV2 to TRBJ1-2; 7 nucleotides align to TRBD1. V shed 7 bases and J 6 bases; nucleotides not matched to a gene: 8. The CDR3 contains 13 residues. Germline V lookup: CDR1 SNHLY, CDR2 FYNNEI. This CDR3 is CASTRTGGNGYTF. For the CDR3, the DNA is TGTGCCAGCACACGGACAGGAGGGAATGGCTACACCTTC.

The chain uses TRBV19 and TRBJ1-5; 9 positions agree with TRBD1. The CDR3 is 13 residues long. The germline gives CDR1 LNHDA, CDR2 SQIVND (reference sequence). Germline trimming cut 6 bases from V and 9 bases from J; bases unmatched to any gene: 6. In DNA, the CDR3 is TGTGCCAGTAGGGACAGGGGCCCGCGGCCCCAGCATTTT. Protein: CASRDRGPRPQHF.

For the CDR3, the DNA is TGTGCCAGCAGCCCCCCAGGGCGGAACTACGAGCAGTACTTC. Amino acids: CASSPPGRNYEQYF. This chain connects TRBV5-4 to TRBJ2-7; the D gene is possibly TRBD1 (5 bases). Germline CDR1 reads SGHNT; CDR2 reads YYREEE (reference sequence). V was pared by 4 bases and J by 3 bases, with 14 bases between. This CDR3 region has 14 residues.

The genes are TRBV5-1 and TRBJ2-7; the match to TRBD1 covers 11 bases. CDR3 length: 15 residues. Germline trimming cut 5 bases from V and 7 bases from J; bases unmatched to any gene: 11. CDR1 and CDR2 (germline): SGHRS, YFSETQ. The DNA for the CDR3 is TGCGCCAGCAGTCTGGGGACAGGGGGTTTCGAGGAGCAGTACTTC. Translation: CASSLGTGGFEEQYF.

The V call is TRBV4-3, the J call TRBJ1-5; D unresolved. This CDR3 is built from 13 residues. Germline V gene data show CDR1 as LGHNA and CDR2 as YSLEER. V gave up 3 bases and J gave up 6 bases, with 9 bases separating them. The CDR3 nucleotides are TGCGCCAGCAGCCAGTTTGCGGGTCAGCCCCAGCATTTT. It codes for CASSQFAGQPQHF.

CDR3 in DNA: TGCGCCAGCAGCCAAGGCAGGGGCTCGGGAAACACCATATATTTT. Its protein is CASSQGRGSGNTIYF. This sequence joins TRBV4-3 and TRBJ1-3; D is possibly TRBD1 (6 bases). V lost 1 base to trimming and J lost 4 bases, with 11 bases between them. Per the germline V gene, CDR1 is LGHNA and CDR2 is YSLEER. The CDR3 covers 15 residues.

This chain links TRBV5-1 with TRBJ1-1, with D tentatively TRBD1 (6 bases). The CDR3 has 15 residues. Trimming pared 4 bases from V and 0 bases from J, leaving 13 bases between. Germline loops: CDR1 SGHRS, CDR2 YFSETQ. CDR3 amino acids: CASSIRTDMNTEAFF. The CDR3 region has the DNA TGCGCCAGCAGCATAAGGACAGATATGAACACTGAAGCTTTCTTT.

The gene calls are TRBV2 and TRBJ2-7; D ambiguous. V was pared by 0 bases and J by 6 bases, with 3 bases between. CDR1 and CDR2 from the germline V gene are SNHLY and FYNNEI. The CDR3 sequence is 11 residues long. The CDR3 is CASSEASEQYF. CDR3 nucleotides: TGTGCCAGCAGTGAAGCGAGCGAGCAGTACTTC.

CDR3 residues: CASSGRLALRPSQNEQFF. DNA for the CDR3: TGTGCCAGCAGTGGGCGACTAGCGCTACGCCCCAGTCAGAATGAGCAGTTCTTC. The V gene is TRBV6-1, the J gene TRBJ2-1; 8 bases fit TRBD2. Germline loops: CDR1 MNHNS, CDR2 SASEGT. The CDR3 contains 18 residues. V was clipped by 4 bases and J by 7 bases; unmatched bases: 18.

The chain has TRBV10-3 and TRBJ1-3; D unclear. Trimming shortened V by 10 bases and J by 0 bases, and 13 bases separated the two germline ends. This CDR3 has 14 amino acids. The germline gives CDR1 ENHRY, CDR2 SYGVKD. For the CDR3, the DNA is TGTGCCACAGTCGGGTGGCCCTCTGGAAACACCATATATTTT. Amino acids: CATVGWPSGNTIYF.

The CDR3 sequence: CSASPDRGSSYTEAFF. The CDR3 region has the DNA TGCAGTGCTAGTCCCGACAGGGGGAGTTCGTACACTGAAGCTTTCTTT. V usage is TRBV20-1 and J usage is TRBJ1-1, with 9 positions matching TRBD1. Germline values: CDR1 DFQATT, CDR2 SNEGSKA (reference sequence). This CDR3 is built from 16 residues. V lost 3 bases to trimming and J lost 3 bases; unmatched junction nucleotides: 11.